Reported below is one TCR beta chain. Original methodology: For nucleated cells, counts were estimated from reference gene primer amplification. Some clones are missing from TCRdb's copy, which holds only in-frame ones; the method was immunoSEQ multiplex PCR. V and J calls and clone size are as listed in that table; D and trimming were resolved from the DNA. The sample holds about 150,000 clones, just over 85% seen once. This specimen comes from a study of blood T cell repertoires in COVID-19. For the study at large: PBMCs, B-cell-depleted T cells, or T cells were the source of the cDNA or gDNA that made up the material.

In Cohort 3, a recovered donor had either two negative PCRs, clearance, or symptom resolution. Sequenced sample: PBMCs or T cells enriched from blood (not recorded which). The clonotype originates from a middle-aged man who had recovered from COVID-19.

CDR3 region: CASSYSGEAEAFF. CDR3 nucleotides: TGTGCCAGCAGTTACTCGGGGGAGGCTGAAGCTTTCTTT. The chain has TRBV6-5 and TRBJ1-1; D might be TRBD1 (5 bases). CDR1 is MNHEY, CDR2 SVGAGI, per germline. The CDR3 extends over 13 amino acids. The V end was cut by 0 bases, the J end by 6 bases, with 8 bases between.